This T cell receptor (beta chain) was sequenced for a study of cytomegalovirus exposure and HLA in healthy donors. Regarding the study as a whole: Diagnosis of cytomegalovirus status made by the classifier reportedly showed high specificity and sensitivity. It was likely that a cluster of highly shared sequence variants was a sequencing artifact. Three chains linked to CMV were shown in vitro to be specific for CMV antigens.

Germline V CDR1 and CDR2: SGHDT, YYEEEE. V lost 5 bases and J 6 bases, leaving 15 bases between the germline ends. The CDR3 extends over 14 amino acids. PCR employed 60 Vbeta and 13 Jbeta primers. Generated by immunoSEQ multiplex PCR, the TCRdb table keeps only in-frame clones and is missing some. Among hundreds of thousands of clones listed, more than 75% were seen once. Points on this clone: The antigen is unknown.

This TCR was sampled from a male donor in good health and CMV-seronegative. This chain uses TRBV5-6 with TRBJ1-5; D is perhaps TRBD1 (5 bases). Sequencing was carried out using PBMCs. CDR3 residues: CASSQGFRGQPQHF. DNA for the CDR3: TGTGCCAGCAGTCAGGGTTTTAGGGGTCAGCCCCAGCATTTT. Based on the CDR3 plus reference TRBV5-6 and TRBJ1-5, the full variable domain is DAGVTQSPTHLIKTRGQQVTLRCSPKSGHDTVSWYQQALGQGPQFIFQYYEEEERQRGNFPDRFSGHQFPNYSSELNVNALLLGDSALYLCASSQGFRGQPQHFGDGTRLSIL.